This T cell receptor (beta chain) was captured by sequencing in a study of tumor and adjacent non-tumor tissue in lung cancer. Findings and limits, study-wide: Tumor tissue had significantly higher TCR diversity than normal lung.

The library came from three nested PCR rounds adapted from ARM-PCR protocols. TCRdb re-derived calls from the multiplex PCR reads in MiXCR, one entry per CDR3 protein. The sample lists 60,000 to 90,000 distinct CDR3 sequences, around 74% occurring once. A remark on this clonotype: Its antigen is currently unknown. This CDR3 fails to terminate in the conserved phenylalanine or tryptophan, so it likely reflects a read error.

RNA was extracted from bulk tissue without any cell sorting. CDR1 and CDR2 (germline): SGHRS, YFSETQ. V lost 4 bases to trimming and J lost 2 bases, with 12 bases between them. The CDR3 consists of 14 residues. The material sequenced was lung tumor tissue. This rearrangement joins TRBV5-1 to TRBJ2-5, with D possibly TRBD2 on 6 matching bases. The clonotype originates from a woman between 45 and 60 years old with non-small cell lung cancer. CDR3 nucleotides: TGCGCCAGCAGCCCAGTCGCGGGGCAAGAGACCCAGTACCTC. This translates into CASSPVAGQETQYL.